The 28 T cell receptor beta chains below all came from one sample that was sequenced in a study of blood T cell repertoires in COVID-19. The repertoire was sequenced with immunoSEQ multiplex PCR; TCRdb's copy has only in-frame clones and lacks some. This table holds some 290,000 clones, approximately 90% found once. The sequencing input was peripheral blood. These receptors all stem from a young man with active or convalescent COVID-19.

The chain uses TRBV10-3 and TRBJ1-1; D call uncertain. The CDR3 sequence is 12 residues long. The germline V gene has CDR1 ENHRY and CDR2 SYGVKD. The V end was cut by 3 bases, the J end by 3 bases, with 5 bases between. CDR3 DNA: TGTGCCATCAGTGATCAATACACTGAAGCTTTCTTT. As protein: CAISDQYTEAFF.

The rearrangement uses TRBV3-1 (or the pseudogene TRBV3-2) and TRBJ2-1; D is unclear. V was clipped by 4 bases and J by 5 bases, with 3 bases between them. The CDR3 is made up of 11 amino acids. From germline, CDR1 is LGHDT and CDR2 YNNKEL (reference sequence). In DNA, the CDR3 is TGTGCCAGCAGCCGTAACAATGAGCAGTTCTTC. Protein product: CASSRNNEQFF.

The sample holds one count of this clone. The rearrangement uses TRBV7-6 and TRBJ2-1; a possible D gene is TRBD2 (6 bases). The CDR3 consists of 18 residues. The germline V and J ends were trimmed by 5 bases and 6 bases, with 26 bases remaining between them. Germline CDR1 is SGHVS and CDR2 is FNYEAQ. The CDR3 protein is CASSRLNPKSGRGNEQFF. CDR3 nucleotide sequence: TGTGCCAGCAGCCGATTAAACCCAAAAAGCGGGCGGGGCAATGAGCAGTTCTTC.

This clone was counted a single time. The chain employs TRBV7-2 and TRBJ2-3; 9 bases fit TRBD1. V was pared by 5 bases and J by 2 bases, with 5 bases of the junction left unmatched. Per germline, CDR1 SGHTA and CDR2 FQGNSA. The CDR3 is 15 residues long. CDR3: CASSQGQGYTDTQYF. Here the CDR3 DNA reads TGTGCCAGCAGCCAGGGACAGGGTTACACAGATACGCAGTATTTT.

This chain uses TRBV13 with TRBJ2-7; 10 nucleotides align to TRBD2. Germline CDR1 and CDR2: PRHDT and FYEKMQ (reference sequence). Trimming cost V 5 bases and J 2 bases; bases outside gene matches: 9. There are 16 residues in the CDR3. CDR3 region: CASSRPSSGGTYEQYF. DNA for the CDR3: TGTGCCAGCAGCCGCCCCTCTAGCGGGGGAACCTACGAGCAGTACTTC. Drawing the rest from reference TRBV13 and TRBJ2-7, the complete variable domain is AAGVIQSPRHLIKEKRETATLKCYPIPRHDTVYWYQQGPGQDPQFLISFYEKMQSDKGSIPDRFSAQQFSDYHSELNMSSLELGDSALYFCASSRPSSGGTYEQYFGPGTRLTVT.

The J gene is TRBJ2-1, the V gene TRBV6-5; 11 bases match TRBD2. Germline values: CDR1 MNHEY, CDR2 SVGAGI. CDR3 length: 15 amino acids. V trimming: 8 bases; J trimming: 8 bases; junction bases outside the gene matches: 11. The CDR3: CASGPGLAGSHEQFF. The CDR3 DNA follows: TGTGCCAGCGGCCCCGGACTAGCGGGCTCGCATGAGCAGTTCTTC.

The CDR3 reads CAWTGTGGGSGGYTF. In nucleotides, the CDR3 is TGTGCCTGGACTGGGACAGGGGGCGGCTCTGGTGGCTACACCTTC. The gene calls are TRBV30 and TRBJ1-2, with TRBD1 identical over 12 bases. Germline V gives CDR1 GTSNPN, CDR2 SVGIG (reference sequence). The CDR3 spans 15 residues. The junction had 10 bases not matched to a gene; V was cut back by 4 bases and J by 7 bases.

The chain recombines TRBV14 with TRBJ1-1; D not certain. Germline loops: CDR1 SGHDN, CDR2 FVKESK. This CDR3 region has 13 residues. The V end lost 2 bases, the J end lost 5 bases, and 9 bases lay between the germline ends. CDR3 in amino acids: CASSQFPETEAFF. CDR3 nucleotide sequence: TGTGCCAGCAGCCAATTTCCGGAGACTGAAGCTTTCTTT.

The chain joins TRBV4-1 to TRBJ1-2; TRBD1 agrees at 9 bases. V shed 1 base and J 7 bases; nucleotides not matched to a gene: 10. The CDR3 spans 16 residues. Germline V gene lookup returns CDR1 MGHRA and CDR2 YSYEKL. This chain's CDR3 is CASSQVGRDRALGYTF. The CDR3 DNA reads TGCGCCAGCAGCCAAGTGGGGCGGGACAGGGCTCTTGGCTACACCTTC.

The chain employs TRBV14 and TRBJ1-1; a possible D gene is TRBD1 (5 bases). V lost 1 base, J lost 0 bases, and 9 bases lay in between. Germline values: CDR1 SGHDN, CDR2 FVKESK. The CDR3 loop spans 15 amino acids. CDR3 region: CASSQAGHLNTEAFF. CDR3 coding DNA: TGTGCCAGCAGCCAAGCTGGACACTTGAACACTGAAGCTTTCTTT. The whole variable domain, filled in from reference TRBV14 and TRBJ1-1, reads EAGVTQFPSHSVIEKGQTVTLRCDPISGHDNLYWYRRVMGKEIKFLLHFVKESKQDESGMPNNRFLAERTGGTYSTLKVQPAELEDSGVYFCASSQAGHLNTEAFFGQGTRLTVV.

The chain is built from TRBV5-1 and TRBJ2-3, with TRBD2 matching over 11 bases. V trimming: 0 bases; J trimming: 2 bases; junction bases outside the gene matches: 8. The CDR3 contains 18 residues. Germline CDR1 reads SGHRS; CDR2 reads YFSETQ. The CDR3 DNA reads TGCGCCAGCAGCTTGGATCCGCCTAGCGGGGGGTCCACAGATACGCAGTATTTT. Its translation is CASSLDPPSGGSTDTQYF.

Many counts were recorded for this clone. The gene calls are TRBV2 and TRBJ2-7; D possibly corresponds to TRBD2 (6 bases). Germline V gives CDR1 SNHLY, CDR2 FYNNEI. Trimming left V 2 bases short and J 1 base short, with 9 bases between. The CDR3 length is 14 residues. The chain's CDR3 is CASSELGLSYEQYF. The CDR3 DNA follows: TGTGCCAGCAGTGAACTGGGACTGTCCTACGAGCAGTACTTC.

The chain couples TRBV3-1 (or the pseudogene TRBV3-2) to TRBJ1-1, with D unclear. Trimming cost V 2 bases and J 8 bases, with 3 bases left between them. In germline, CDR1 is LGHDT, CDR2 YNNKEL (reference sequence). The CDR3 consists of 10 residues. The CDR3 loop reads CASSQIEAFF. The CDR3 DNA follows: TGTGCCAGCAGCCAAATAGAAGCTTTCTTT.

This sequence joins TRBV24-1 and TRBJ2-7, with TRBD2 identical over 7 bases. This CDR3 spans 16 amino acids. CDR1 is KGHDR, CDR2 SFDVKD, per germline. Unmatched junction bases numbered 9, after V lost 3 bases and J lost 2 bases. CDR3 in amino acids: CATSDNRDYQPYEQYF. The CDR3 nucleotides read TGTGCCACCAGTGATAACCGGGACTATCAACCCTACGAGCAGTACTTC.

J is TRBJ2-3 and V is TRBV5-1, with 9 bases fitting TRBD2. Germline V lookup: CDR1 SGHRS, CDR2 YFSETQ. V trimming: 3 bases; J trimming: 0 bases; junction bases outside the gene matches: 8. CDR3 size: 17 residues. The CDR3 is CASSSLLAGASTDTQYF. In DNA, the CDR3 is TGCGCCAGCAGCTCCTTACTAGCGGGTGCTAGCACAGATACGCAGTATTTT.

Details on this clone: This same CDR3 is encoded by further DNA sequences in the sample. J is TRBJ2-1 and V is TRBV30; TRBD2 agrees at 15 bases. Germline V gene sequence: CDR1 GTSNPN, CDR2 SVGIG (reference sequence). V lost 2 bases to trimming and J lost 7 bases; unmatched junction nucleotides: 3. The CDR3 runs to 15 residues. CDR3 protein: CAWSLGLAGGNEQFF. CDR3 DNA: TGTGCCTGGAGTTTGGGACTAGCGGGAGGTAATGAGCAGTTCTTC.

The J gene is TRBJ1-1, the V gene TRBV10-3, with a tentative D call TRBD1 (5 bases). The germline CDR1 and CDR2 sequences are ENHRY and SYGVKD. The CDR3 covers 13 residues. V lost 3 bases and J lost 9, with 14 bases in between. The CDR3 region has the DNA TGTGCCATCAGTGAAGGGAAAGGGGTACAAGCTTTCTTT. It is translated as CAISEGKGVQAFF.

The chain employs TRBV7-9 and TRBJ1-2, with D tentatively TRBD1 (6 bases). The V gene's germline CDR1 is SEHNR and CDR2 FQNEAQ (reference sequence). With 2 bases removed from V and 7 bases from J, the gap between germline ends came to 11 bases. CDR3 size: 13 residues. Here the CDR3 reads CASSLSQGSGYTF. The CDR3 nucleotides are TGTGCCAGCAGCTTAAGTCAGGGGAGTGGCTACACCTTC.

This rearrangement joins TRBV12-3 or TRBV12-4 to TRBJ2-7; TRBD2 is a possible D gene (6 bases). V lost 6 bases to trimming and J lost 6 bases, with 15 bases between them. The CDR3 totals 13 residues. The CDR3 region is CASRLAVVGEQYF. CDR3 bases: TGTGCCAGCAGACTAGCTGTCGTAGGCGAGCAGTACTTC.

The chain carries TRBV12-3 or TRBV12-4 and TRBJ2-5, with a possible D match to TRBD2 (6 bases). The CDR3 runs to 12 residues. V was clipped by 10 bases and J by 5 bases, with 14 bases between them. CDR3 in amino acids: CATRLGRETQYF. CDR3 bases: TGTGCCACCCGGCTGGGGAGGGAGACCCAGTACTTC.

The chain uses TRBV7-9 and TRBJ2-2, with D maybe TRBD2 (5 bases). V lost 5 bases to trimming and J lost 5 bases, with 9 bases between them. Germline CDR1 is SEHNR and CDR2 is FQNEAQ (reference sequence). This CDR3 region has 13 residues. The CDR3 spells CASSRTGTGELFF. The CDR3 DNA follows: TGTGCCAGCAGCCGCACGGGGACCGGGGAGCTGTTTTTT.

The genes are TRBV11-3 and TRBJ1-4, with 7 bases matching TRBD1. There are 16 residues in the CDR3. J lost 7 bases, V lost 1 base, and 9 bases had no gene match. Germline V lookup: CDR1 SGHNT, CDR2 YENEEA. This CDR3 reads CASSLGGGRGVEKLFF. Here the CDR3 DNA reads TGTGCCAGCAGCTTAGGTGGGGGCAGGGGGGTTGAAAAACTGTTTTTT.

This chain connects TRBV6-6 to TRBJ2-7; 11 bases agree with TRBD1. Germline trimming cut 8 bases from V and 2 bases from J; bases unmatched to any gene: 2. Germline V gives CDR1 MNHNY, CDR2 SVGAGI (reference sequence). The CDR3 spans 13 residues. The CDR3 is CASGTGGPYEQYF. In DNA form, the CDR3 reads TGTGCCAGCGGGACAGGGGGGCCCTACGAGCAGTACTTC.

The CDR3 nucleotides are TGCGCCAGCAGCCTCGAAACGCCGACAGAATCCTACGAGCAGTACTTC. Amino acid sequence: CASSLETPTESYEQYF. The rearrangement joins TRBV4-1 to TRBJ2-7; weak D call: TRBD1 (5 bases). CDR1 is MGHRA and CDR2 is YSYEKL in the germline V gene. The V and J ends lost 4 bases and 1 base respectively, with 17 bases between them. The CDR3 runs 16 residues.

The chain's CDR3 is CASSERAGDTEAFF. CDR3 DNA sequence: TGTGCCAGCAGTGAACGTGCGGGGGACACTGAAGCTTTCTTT. The chain recombines TRBV6-1 with TRBJ1-1; D might be TRBD1 (5 bases). Trimming removed 2 bases at V and 3 bases at J, with 10 bases between. The CDR3 runs to 14 residues. CDR1 and CDR2 from the germline V gene are MNHNS and SASEGT.

This clone was picked up one time. The chain joins TRBV29-1 to TRBJ2-3; 9 bases match TRBD1. In germline, CDR1 is SQVTM, CDR2 ANQGSEA. The CDR3 length is 18 residues. The V and J ends lost 1 base and 3 bases, in that order; junction bases with no gene match: 14. The chain's CDR3 is CSVEGSRGTGKWTDTQYF. The CDR3 DNA reads TGCAGCGTTGAAGGTAGCCGCGGGACAGGGAAGTGGACAGATACGCAGTATTTT.

The chain is built from TRBV5-1 and TRBJ2-5; D is unclear. Trimming took off 1 base at V and 4 bases at J, with 8 bases between the two ends. The CDR3 runs 13 residues. Germline values: CDR1 SGHRS, CDR2 YFSETQ. In DNA form, the CDR3 reads TGCGCCAGCAGCTTGTCCATCCCAGAGACCCAGTACTTC. It codes for CASSLSIPETQYF.

The rearrangement joins TRBV11-2 to TRBJ2-3; D might be TRBD2 (5 bases). The CDR3 sequence is 14 residues long. From germline, CDR1 is SGHAT and CDR2 FQNNGV. V was clipped by 1 base and J by 2 bases, with 7 bases between them. CDR3 DNA: TGTGCCAGCAGCTTAGTCGGACTCACAGATACGCAGTATTTT. As protein: CASSLVGLTDTQYF.